This T cell receptor beta chain was captured in a study of T-cell reconstitution after alpha-beta-depleted transplantation in children. The ends were cut back, 0 bases at V and 0 bases at J, with 13 bases in the middle. Germline loops: CDR1 DFQATT, CDR2 SNEGSKA (reference sequence). The CDR3 totals 16 residues. At least ten counts were recorded for this clonotype. Preparing the TCRbeta library involved the use of unique molecular identifiers. TCRdb re-derived calls from the PCR reads in MiXCR, one entry per CDR3 protein. The table has roughly 220,000 distinct CDR3 sequences, about 8.8% seen once. The rearrangement joins TRBV20-1 to TRBJ2-3; D gene ambiguous. The material sequenced was PBMCs from the stem cell graft donor, taken from the stem cell graft. The sequence came from a human donor who donated a stem cell graft to a child with SCID. CDR3 nucleotide sequence: TGCAGTGCTAGAGATCGCAGGACCCTTAGCACAGATACGCAGTATTTT. Protein: CSARDRRTLSTDTQYF.